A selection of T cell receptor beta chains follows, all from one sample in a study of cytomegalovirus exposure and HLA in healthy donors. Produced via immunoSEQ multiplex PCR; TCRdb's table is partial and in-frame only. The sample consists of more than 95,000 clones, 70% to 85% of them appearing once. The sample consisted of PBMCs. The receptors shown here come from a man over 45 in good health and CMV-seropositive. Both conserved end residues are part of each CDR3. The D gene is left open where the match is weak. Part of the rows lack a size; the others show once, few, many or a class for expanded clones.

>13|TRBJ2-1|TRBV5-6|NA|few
CASPKAARNEQFF
TGTGCCAGCCCTAAAGCGGCAAGGAATGAGCAGTTCTTC
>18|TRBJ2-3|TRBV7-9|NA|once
CASSSRPRLASSTDTQYF
TGTGCCAGCAGCTCCCGCCCCCGCCTAGCGTCTAGCACAGATACGCAGTATTTT
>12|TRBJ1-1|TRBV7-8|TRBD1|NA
CASSLRQGEAFF
TGTGCCAGCAGCCTCCGACAGGGGGAAGCTTTCTTT
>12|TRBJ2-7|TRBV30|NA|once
CAWSPVSYEQYF
TGTGCCTGGAGTCCTGTCTCCTATGAGCAGTACTTC
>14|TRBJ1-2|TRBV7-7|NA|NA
CASRKRALFYVYTF
TGTGCCAGCAGAAAGAGGGCGCTCTTCTATGTCTACACCTTC
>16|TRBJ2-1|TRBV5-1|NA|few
CASSLSYGTTYNEQFF
TGCGCCAGCAGCTTATCCTACGGGACAACTTACAATGAGCAGTTCTTC
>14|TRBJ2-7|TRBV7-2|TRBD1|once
CASSRDRVSYEQYF
TGTGCCAGCAGCCGTGACAGGGTCTCCTACGAGCAGTACTTC
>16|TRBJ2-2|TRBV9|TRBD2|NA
CASSVGLADNTGELFF
TGTGCCAGCAGCGTGGGACTAGCGGATAACACCGGGGAGCTGTTTTTT
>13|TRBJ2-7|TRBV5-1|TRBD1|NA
CASRPTGGHEQYF
TGCGCCAGCAGACCGACAGGGGGCCACGAGCAGTACTTC
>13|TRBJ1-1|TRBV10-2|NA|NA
CASRGEMNTEAFF
TGCGCCAGCAGGGGAGAGATGAACACTGAAGCTTTCTTT
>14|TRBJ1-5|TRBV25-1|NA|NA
CASSEVGGNQPQHF
TGTGCCAGCAGTGAAGTCGGGGGCAATCAGCCCCAGCATTTT
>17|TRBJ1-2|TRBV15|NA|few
CATSPQKDAEGPYGYTF
TGTGCCACCAGCCCTCAAAAGGACGCGGAGGGGCCCTATGGCTACACCTTC
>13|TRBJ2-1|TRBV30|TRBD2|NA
CAWSRGGYDEQFF
TGTGCCTGGAGCCGGGGAGGGTACGATGAGCAGTTCTTC
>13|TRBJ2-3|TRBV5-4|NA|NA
CASSLGLADTQYF
TGTGCCAGCAGCTTGGGACTAGCAGATACGCAGTATTTT
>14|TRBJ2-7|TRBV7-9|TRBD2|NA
CASSPSWGGTEQYF
TGTGCCAGCAGCCCCTCATGGGGGGGGACCGAGCAGTACTTC
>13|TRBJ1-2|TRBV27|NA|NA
CASSADRMYGYTF
TGTGCCAGCAGTGCCGACAGGATGTATGGCTACACCTTC
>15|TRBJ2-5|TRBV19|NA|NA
CASSARRGQFRTQYF
TGTGCCAGTAGTGCTCGACGAGGGCAGTTTCGGACCCAGTACTTC
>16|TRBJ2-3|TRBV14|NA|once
CASSQVTGFGTDTQYF
TGTGCCAGCAGCCAAGTAACAGGGTTCGGGACAGATACGCAGTATTTT
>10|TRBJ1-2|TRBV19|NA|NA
CASSQYGYTF
TGTGCCAGTAGTCAATATGGCTACACCTTC
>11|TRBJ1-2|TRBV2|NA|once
CASSSGYGYTF
TGTGCCAGCTCATCAGGGTATGGCTACACCTTC
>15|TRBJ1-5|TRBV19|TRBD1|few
CASSIGPTGNQPQHF
TGTGCCAGTAGTATAGGCCCGACAGGGAATCAGCCCCAGCATTTT
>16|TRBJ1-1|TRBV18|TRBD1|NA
CASSPQQGRGDTEAFF
TGTGCCAGCTCACCACAACAGGGGAGAGGGGACACTGAAGCTTTCTTT
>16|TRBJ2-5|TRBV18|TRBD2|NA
CASSRGSGVYQETQYF
TGTGCCAGCTCTCGGGGTAGCGGGGTGTACCAAGAGACCCAGTACTTC
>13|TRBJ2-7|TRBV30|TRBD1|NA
CAWGTGATHEQYF
TGTGCCTGGGGGACAGGGGCCACCCACGAGCAGTACTTC
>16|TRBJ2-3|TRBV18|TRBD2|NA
CASSPPKRGAGDTQYF
TGTGCCAGCTCACCACCGAAGCGGGGAGCTGGGGATACGCAGTATTTT
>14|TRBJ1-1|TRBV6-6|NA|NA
CASSYRGRDTEAFF
TGTGCCAGCAGTTACCGGGGTAGGGACACTGAAGCTTTCTTT
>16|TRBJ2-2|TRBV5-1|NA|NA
CASSLEGQGGTGELFF
TGCGCCAGCAGCTTGGAAGGACAGGGAGGGACCGGGGAGCTGTTTTTT
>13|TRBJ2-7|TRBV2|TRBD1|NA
CASTGTGTYEQYF
TGTGCCAGCACGGGGACAGGGACTTACGAGCAGTACTTC
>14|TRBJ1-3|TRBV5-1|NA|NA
CASSLRGTGNTIYF
TGCGCCAGCAGCTTGAGGGGAACTGGAAACACCATATATTTT
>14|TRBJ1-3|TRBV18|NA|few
CASSPPFSGNTIYF
TGTGCCAGCTCACCACCCTTCTCGGGAAACACCATATATTTT
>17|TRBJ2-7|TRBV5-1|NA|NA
CASSPLNLGLTPYEQYF
TGCGCCAGCAGCCCCCTAAACTTGGGACTGACCCCCTACGAGCAGTACTTC
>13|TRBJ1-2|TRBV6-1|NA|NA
CASREGGGEGYTF
TGTGCCAGTCGTGAGGGCGGGGGGGAAGGCTACACCTTC
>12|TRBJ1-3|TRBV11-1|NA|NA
CASSPQGNTIYF
TGTGCCAGCAGCCCACAGGGTAACACCATATATTTT
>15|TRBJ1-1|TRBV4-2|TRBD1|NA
CASSHWGQMNTEAFF
TGTGCCAGCAGCCACTGGGGACAGATGAACACTGAAGCTTTCTTT
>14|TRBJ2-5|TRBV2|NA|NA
CASSATPYQETQYF
TGTGCCAGCAGCGCGACACCGTACCAAGAGACCCAGTACTTC
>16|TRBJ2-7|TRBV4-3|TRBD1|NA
CASSQMRGQGAYEQYF
TGCGCCAGCAGCCAAATGAGGGGACAGGGGGCCTACGAGCAGTACTTC
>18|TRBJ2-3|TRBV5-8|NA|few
CASSLFQSGGPTTDTQYF
TGTGCCAGCAGCTTATTTCAATCGGGGGGCCCCACCACAGATACGCAGTATTTT